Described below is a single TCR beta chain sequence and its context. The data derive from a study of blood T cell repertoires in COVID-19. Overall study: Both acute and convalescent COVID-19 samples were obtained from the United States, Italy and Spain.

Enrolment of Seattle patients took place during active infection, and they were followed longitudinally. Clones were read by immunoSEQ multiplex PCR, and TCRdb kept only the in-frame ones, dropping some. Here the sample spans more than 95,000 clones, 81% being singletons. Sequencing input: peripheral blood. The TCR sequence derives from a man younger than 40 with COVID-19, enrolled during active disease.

CDR3 amino acids: CAISRGTSYTF. DNA for the CDR3: TGTGCTATCTCGCGGGGGACGAGCTACACCTTC. The chain employs TRBV7-2 and TRBJ1-2; possibly TRBD1 for D (5 bases). Germline V gene sequence: CDR1 SGHTA, CDR2 FQGNSA. The CDR3 covers 11 residues.